Presented here are 30 T cell receptor beta chains from one specimen sequenced in a study of blood T cells in healthy people across ages. Combining a sample-barcoded 5' primer with a J-beta primer mix, a second PCR ran for about 6 to 11 cycles. From the 5' RACE reads, TCRdb called clonotypes with MiXCR, one entry per CDR3 protein. This table holds about 1.4 million distinct CDR3 sequences, 45% to 70% found once. The sample consisted of blood. Receptors were obtained from a young man in good health.

The chain couples TRBV27 to TRBJ2-3; D perhaps matches TRBD1 (6 bases). The germline CDR1 and CDR2 sequences are MNHEY and SMNVEV (reference sequence). The CDR3 spans 16 residues. V lost 6 bases and J lost 2, with 18 bases in between. CDR3 sequence (DNA): TGTGCCAGCAGAAGCCCCCGGGACACCTACACAGATACGCAGTATTTT. Protein product: CASRSPRDTYTDTQYF.

Note on this clonotype: A much larger clone lies a single base off, so this may be a read error. The V and J genes are TRBV4-1 and TRBJ2-4; 7 positions match TRBD2. Unmatched junction bases numbered 2, after V lost 4 bases and J lost 11 bases. Germline assignment: CDR1 MGHRA and CDR2 YSYEKL. The CDR3 is 11 residues long. The CDR3 DNA reads TGCGCCAGCAGCCGGGGACTACTTCAGTACTTC. Translation: CASSRGLLQYF.

The rearrangement joins TRBV3-1 to TRBJ1-4; D ambiguous. The CDR3 runs to 12 residues. The germline V gene encodes CDR1 LGHDT and CDR2 YNNKEL (reference sequence). V lost 8 bases to trimming and J lost 8 bases, with 12 bases between them. The CDR3, as DNA: TGTGCCAGCGGAACCTTGAAGGAAAAACTGTTTTTT. Its protein product is CASGTLKEKLFF.

The chain employs TRBV2 and TRBJ2-5, with TRBD2 matching over 10 bases. The CDR3 covers 15 residues. The germline CDR1 and CDR2 sequences are SNHLY and FYNNEI. V lost 4 bases to trimming and J lost 1 base; unmatched junction nucleotides: 3. CDR3 bases: TGTGCCAGCAGTGGGACTAGCGGCCCCCAAGAGACCCAGTACTTC. Translating it yields CASSGTSGPQETQYF.

This chain uses TRBV12-3 or TRBV12-4 with TRBJ1-6; 8 bases map to TRBD1. Unmatched junction bases numbered 7, after V lost 5 bases and J lost 10 bases. The CDR3 consists of 14 residues. CDR3 nucleotides: TGTGCCAGCAGTCCGGACAGGGTTGGATCACCCCTCCACTTT. Amino acid sequence: CASSPDRVGSPLHF.

The genes are TRBV28 and TRBJ1-2; D is uncertain. The germline CDR1 and CDR2 sequences are MDHEN and SYDVKM. V lost 2 bases to trimming and J lost 6 bases, with 10 bases between them. The CDR3 contains 13 residues. Written as DNA, the CDR3 is TGTGCCAGCAGTTTAACGGCAAGGGATGGCTACACCTTC. This sequence encodes CASSLTARDGYTF.

CDR3 in DNA: TGTGCCAGCAGTAACCGGGACAGGGGATCATTACCCCTCACAGATACGCAGTATTTT. Translation gives CASSNRDRGSLPLTDTQYF. The chain recombines TRBV6-5 with TRBJ2-3; 10 bases agree with TRBD1. Germline V gene sequence: CDR1 MNHEY, CDR2 SVGAGI. The CDR3 length is 19 residues. Germline trimming cut 5 bases from V and 2 bases from J; bases unmatched to any gene: 16.

The rearrangement uses TRBV29-1 and TRBJ2-1; tentatively, D is TRBD1 (5 bases). The CDR3 is 12 amino acids. V dropped 6 bases and J dropped 10 bases, with 16 bases sitting between them. From germline, CDR1 is SQVTM and CDR2 ANQGSEA. CDR3 in DNA: TGCAGCGTAGATGACAGCACCTACGAGCAGTTCTTC. This encodes CSVDDSTYEQFF.

The rearrangement links TRBV12-3 or TRBV12-4 to TRBJ1-1; D uncertain. This CDR3 has 13 residues. The V and J ends lost 3 bases and 0 bases respectively, with 5 bases between them. CDR3 sequence (DNA): TGTGCCAGCAGTTTTCAGATGAACACTGAAGCTTTCTTT. As protein: CASSFQMNTEAFF.

This clonotype was observed a few times. J is TRBJ2-7 and V is TRBV4-1; D is undetermined. CDR1 is MGHRA and CDR2 is YSYEKL in the germline V gene. V was cut by 0 bases and J by 0 bases, with 12 bases left in between. This CDR3 spans 16 amino acids. In nucleotides, the CDR3 is TGCGCCAGCAGCCAAGATGTAGGCGAGATCTCCTACGAGCAGTACTTC. Residues: CASSQDVGEISYEQYF.

The J gene is TRBJ1-1, the V gene TRBV6-2 or TRBV6-3, with D tentatively TRBD1 (5 bases). Trimming shortened V by 6 bases and J by 0 bases, and 20 bases separated the two germline ends. Germline V gene sequence: CDR1 MNHEY, CDR2 SVGEGT. This CDR3 is built from 17 residues. In DNA, the CDR3 is TGTGCCAGCAGAAACTGGGGACTCGGGCTGATGAACACTGAAGCTTTCTTT. Protein product: CASRNWGLGLMNTEAFF.

The chain links TRBV19 to TRBJ2-6; 8 bases are a match to TRBD1. J lost 2 bases, V lost 9 bases, and 12 bases had no gene match. Germline CDR1 LNHDA, CDR2 SQIVND (reference sequence). This CDR3 is built from 17 residues. The chain's CDR3 is CASRPGQVLTGANVLTF. The CDR3 nucleotides read TGTGCCAGCCGACCGGGACAGGTACTTACTGGGGCCAACGTCCTGACTTTC.

The rearrangement uses TRBV29-1 and TRBJ2-2; 11 positions agree with TRBD2. CDR1 is SQVTM, CDR2 ANQGSEA, per germline. The CDR3 runs to 17 residues. With V trimmed by 7 bases and J by 2 bases, 12 bases remained unmatched. CDR3 in amino acids: CSADGTSGPGNTGELFF. CDR3 DNA: TGCAGCGCGGACGGGACTAGCGGACCCGGTAACACCGGGGAGCTGTTTTTT.

This chain links TRBV29-1 with TRBJ1-3, with D perhaps TRBD1 (5 bases). V shed 2 bases and J shed 2 bases, with 7 bases lying between them. The CDR3 extends over 13 amino acids. The germline V gene encodes CDR1 SQVTM and CDR2 ANQGSEA. The CDR3 region is CSVERQTGNTIYF. For the CDR3, the DNA is TGCAGCGTTGAACGACAGACTGGAAACACCATATATTTT.

V gene TRBV7-9 combines with J gene TRBJ1-2, with no clear D. Germline values: CDR1 SEHNR, CDR2 FQNEAQ (reference sequence). The CDR3 is 15 residues long. Trimming left V 5 bases short and J 4 bases short, with 17 bases between. CDR3 in amino acids: CASSRGEGLVYGYTF. As DNA, the CDR3 is TGTGCCAGCAGCCGTGGGGAGGGTCTCGTCTATGGCTACACCTTC.

The gene calls are TRBV18 and TRBJ2-5, with D unresolved. Looked up from germline, CDR1 is KGHSH and CDR2 is LQKENI. The ends were cut back, 1 base at V and 1 base at J, with 13 bases in the middle. The CDR3 runs to 16 residues. CDR3 nucleotide sequence: TGTGCCAGCTCACCACTCGAACAGACTTTCCAAGAGACCCAGTACTTC. It is translated as CASSPLEQTFQETQYF. Full variable domain (missing parts from reference TRBV18 and TRBJ2-5): NAGVMQNPRHLVRRRGQEARLRCSPMKGHSHVYWYRQLPEEGLKFMVYLQKENIIDESGMPKERFSAEFPKEGPSILRIQQVVRGDSAAYFCASSPLEQTFQETQYFGPGTRLLVL.

V gene TRBV29-1 combines with J gene TRBJ2-5; D not certain. Trimming took off 5 bases at V and 5 bases at J, with 9 bases between the two ends. The CDR3 runs 11 residues. CDR1 is SQVTM and CDR2 is ANQGSEA in the germline V gene. The CDR3 nucleotides read TGCAGCGTTCTAAGCCCCGAGACCCAGTACTTC. As protein: CSVLSPETQYF.

The sample holds a few counts of this clonotype. The chain recombines TRBV7-9 with TRBJ1-2, with 7 bases aligning to TRBD1. V was clipped by 5 bases and J by 2 bases; unmatched bases: 8. Germline V gene data show CDR1 as SEHNR and CDR2 as FQNEAQ (reference sequence). The CDR3 contains 15 residues. CDR3 loop: CASSIFRDSNYGYTF. The CDR3 DNA follows: TGTGCCAGCAGCATCTTCCGGGACAGCAACTATGGCTACACCTTC.

The rearrangement joins TRBV20-1 to TRBJ2-5; perhaps TRBD2 as D (5 bases). The CDR3 consists of 14 residues. In germline, CDR1 is DFQATT, CDR2 SNEGSKA (reference sequence). With 2 bases removed from V and 4 bases from J, the gap between germline ends came to 14 bases. The CDR3 loop reads CSARKRVLLETQYF. CDR3 sequence (DNA): TGCAGTGCTAGAAAGAGGGTATTGTTAGAGACCCAGTACTTC.

This clonotype showed up just a few times. The genes are TRBV20-1 and TRBJ1-2; TRBD1 matches 8 bases. Germline V lookup: CDR1 DFQATT, CDR2 SNEGSKA (reference sequence). The CDR3 runs 12 residues. J was trimmed by 7 bases and V by 4 bases; bases with no gene match: 5. The CDR3 protein is CSATSGGSGYTF. CDR3 coding DNA: TGCAGTGCTACCTCAGGGGGCTCTGGCTACACCTTC.

This sequence joins TRBV7-9 and TRBJ2-1; 8 nucleotides match TRBD1. Germline V gives CDR1 SEHNR, CDR2 FQNEAQ (reference sequence). The ends lost 5 bases at V and 7 bases at J; junction bases unmatched: 10. CDR3 size: 15 residues. CDR3: CASSVPGGAANEQFF. Here the CDR3 DNA reads TGTGCCAGCAGCGTACCAGGGGGCGCAGCAAATGAGCAGTTCTTC.

This clonotype was detected only a few times. The gene calls are TRBV3-1 and TRBJ2-5; D is possibly TRBD1 (5 bases). Germline V CDR1 and CDR2: LGHDT, YNNKEL (reference sequence). The CDR3 covers 15 residues. Deletions cut 1 base from V and 4 bases from J, with 13 bases between. CDR3 protein: CASSQAGSERETQYF. The CDR3, as DNA: TGTGCCAGCAGCCAAGCAGGGTCCGAGAGAGAGACCCAGTACTTC.

This clonotype was seen a few times. The DNA of the CDR3 is TGTGCCAGCAGCTTAGTCCTAGCGGGGTTCTCCTACAATGAGCAGTTCTTC. It encodes CASSLVLAGFSYNEQFF. The genes are TRBV7-6 and TRBJ2-1; 9 nucleotides line up with TRBD2. The V gene end was trimmed by 1 base and the J gene end by 0 bases; junction bases not matched to a gene: 4. Germline CDR1 SGHVS, CDR2 FNYEAQ. The CDR3 is made up of 17 amino acids. Full variable domain (rest looked up from reference TRBV7-6 and TRBJ2-1): GAGVSQSPRYKVTKRGQDVALRCDPISGHVSLYWYRQALGQGPEFLTYFNYEAQQDKSGLPNDRFSAERPEGSISTLTIQRTEQRDSAMYRCASSLVLAGFSYNEQFFGPGTRLTVL.

The sample holds one count of this clonotype. The rearrangement joins TRBV7-9 to TRBJ1-4; D perhaps matches TRBD1 (6 bases). The CDR3 has 17 residues. With 5 bases removed from V and 8 bases from J, the gap between germline ends came to 24 bases. Germline V gives CDR1 SEHNR, CDR2 FQNEAQ (reference sequence). CDR3 in amino acids: CASSQGFIGQPAEKLFF. The CDR3 DNA is TGTGCCAGCAGCCAGGGATTTATCGGACAGCCCGCGGAAAAACTGTTTTTT. Based on the CDR3 plus reference TRBV7-9 and TRBJ1-4, the full variable domain is DTGVSQNPRHKITKRGQNVTFRCDPISEHNRLYWYRQTLGQGPEFLTYFQNEAQLEKSRLLSDRFSAERPKGSFSTLEIQRTEQGDSAMYLCASSQGFIGQPAEKLFFGSGTQLSVL.

The chain carries TRBV3-1 and TRBJ2-4; the D is unclear. The CDR3 runs to 14 residues. Per germline, CDR1 LGHDT and CDR2 YNNKEL (reference sequence). V was shortened by 6 bases and J by 8 bases, with 17 bases between the two germline ends. In DNA, the CDR3 is TGTGCCAGCAGTCCCCGAATTGAGCGTCACATTCAGTACTTC. This translates into CASSPRIERHIQYF.

The chain employs TRBV27 and TRBJ2-3, with 9 bases that match TRBD2. V was pared by 6 bases and J by 3 bases, with 10 bases of the junction left unmatched. Germline-derived CDR1 and CDR2 are MNHEY and SMNVEV (reference sequence). The CDR3 totals 16 residues. Here the CDR3 DNA reads TGTGCCAGCAGATCTGGGGTAGCGGGGGATACAGATACGCAGTATTTT. This encodes CASRSGVAGDTDTQYF.

The CDR3 protein is CSARDWGRAGEQFF. CDR3 DNA sequence: TGCAGTGCTAGAGATTGGGGGAGGGCTGGTGAGCAGTTCTTC. This chain uses TRBV20-1 with TRBJ2-1, with 7 bases identical to TRBD2. Trimming took 0 bases from V and 9 from J; bases not matched to a gene: 8. Per germline, CDR1 DFQATT and CDR2 SNEGSKA (reference sequence). The CDR3 extends over 14 amino acids.

The rearrangement links TRBV7-6 to TRBJ2-3; 9 nucleotides align to TRBD2. Trimming cost V 0 bases and J 4 bases; bases outside gene matches: 2. The CDR3 consists of 15 residues. Looked up from germline, CDR1 is SGHVS and CDR2 is FNYEAQ. The DNA of the CDR3 is TGTGCCAGCAGCTTAGCGGGACTAGCCCCAGATACGCAGTATTTT. Protein product: CASSLAGLAPDTQYF.

This chain uses TRBV7-9 with TRBJ2-1; D is perhaps TRBD2 (7 bases). This CDR3 has 15 residues. CDR1 is SEHNR, CDR2 FQNEAQ, per germline (reference sequence). V dropped 3 bases and J dropped 5 bases, with 14 bases sitting between them. The CDR3 nucleotides are TGTGCCAGCAGCTTTAGGGGGGGGCCAGACAATGAGCAGTTCTTC. It yields the protein CASSFRGGPDNEQFF.

The rearrangement uses TRBV7-9 and TRBJ2-5; TRBD2 is a possible D gene (6 bases). V was shortened by 5 bases and J by 2 bases, with 15 bases between the two germline ends. Germline-derived CDR1 and CDR2 are SEHNR and FQNEAQ (reference sequence). This CDR3 is built from 15 residues. CDR3 sequence reads: CASSPRLEGQETQYF. The CDR3, as DNA: TGTGCCAGCAGCCCCAGACTAGAGGGACAAGAGACCCAGTACTTC.